The sample holds one count of the clone carrying this T cell receptor beta chain. This sample was taken from a study of blood T cell repertoires in COVID-19. The wider study: From the United States, Italy and Spain came samples of acute and convalescent COVID-19.

Germline V gene sequence: CDR1 MDHEN, CDR2 SYDVKM. V gave up 6 bases and J gave up 3 bases; unmatched junction bases: 14. The CDR3 totals 19 residues. Per the authors' pipeline: Reference gene primer amplification gave estimated nucleated cell counts. Generated by immunoSEQ multiplex PCR, the TCRdb table keeps only in-frame clones and is missing some. V, J and clone size were drawn from that table, and D and trimming were deduced from the DNA. This table holds 25,000 to 35,000 clones, roughly nine tenths found once. The sample was peripheral blood. The TCR originated in a human donor with active COVID-19. The donor label of this sample is uncertain. The genes are TRBV28 and TRBJ2-6; 10 bases line up with TRBD2. The CDR3 DNA follows: TGTGCCAGCAGCACCGAGCGGGAGGGCGAAGCAGGTGGGGCCAACGTCCTGACTTTC. This sequence encodes CASSTEREGEAGGANVLTF.